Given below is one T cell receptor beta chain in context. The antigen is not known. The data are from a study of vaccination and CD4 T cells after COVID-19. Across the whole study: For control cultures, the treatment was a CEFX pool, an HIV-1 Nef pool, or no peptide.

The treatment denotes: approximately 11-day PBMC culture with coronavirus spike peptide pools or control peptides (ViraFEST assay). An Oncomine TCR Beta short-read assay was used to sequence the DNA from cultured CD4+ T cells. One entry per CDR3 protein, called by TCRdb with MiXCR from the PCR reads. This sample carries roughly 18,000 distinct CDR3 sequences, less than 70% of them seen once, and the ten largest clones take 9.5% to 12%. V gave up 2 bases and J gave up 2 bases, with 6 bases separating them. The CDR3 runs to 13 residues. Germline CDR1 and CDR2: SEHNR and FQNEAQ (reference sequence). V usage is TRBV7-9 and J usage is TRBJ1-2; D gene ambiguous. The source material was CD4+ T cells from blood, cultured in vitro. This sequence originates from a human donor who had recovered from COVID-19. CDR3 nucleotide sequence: TGTGCCAGCAGCTTAAGACCCAACTATGGCTACACCTTC. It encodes CASSLRPNYGYTF.